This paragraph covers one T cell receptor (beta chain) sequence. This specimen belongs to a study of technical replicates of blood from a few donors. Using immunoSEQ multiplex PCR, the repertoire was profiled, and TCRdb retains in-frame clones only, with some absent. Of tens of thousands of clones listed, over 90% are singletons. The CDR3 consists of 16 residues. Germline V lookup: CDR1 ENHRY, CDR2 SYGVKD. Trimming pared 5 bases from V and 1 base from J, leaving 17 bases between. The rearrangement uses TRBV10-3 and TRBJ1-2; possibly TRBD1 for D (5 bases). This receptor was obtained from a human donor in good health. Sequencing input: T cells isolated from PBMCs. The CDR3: CAISYLDSRLNYGYTF. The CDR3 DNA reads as TGTGCCATCAGTTATCTTGACAGTCGACTTAACTATGGCTACACCTTC.